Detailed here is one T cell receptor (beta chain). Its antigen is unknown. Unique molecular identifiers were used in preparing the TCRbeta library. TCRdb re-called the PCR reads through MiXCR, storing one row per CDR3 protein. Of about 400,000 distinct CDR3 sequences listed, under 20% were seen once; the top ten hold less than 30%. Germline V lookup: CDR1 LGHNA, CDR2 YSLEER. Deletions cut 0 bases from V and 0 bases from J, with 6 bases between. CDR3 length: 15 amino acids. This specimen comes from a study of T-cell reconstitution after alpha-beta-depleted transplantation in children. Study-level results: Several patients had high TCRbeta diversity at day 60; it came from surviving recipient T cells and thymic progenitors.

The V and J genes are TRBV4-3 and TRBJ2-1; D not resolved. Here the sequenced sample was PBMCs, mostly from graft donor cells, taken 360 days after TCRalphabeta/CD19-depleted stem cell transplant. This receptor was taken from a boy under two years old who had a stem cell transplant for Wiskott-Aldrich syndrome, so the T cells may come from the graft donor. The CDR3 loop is CASSQEGFSYNEQFF. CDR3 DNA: TGCGCCAGCAGCCAAGAAGGTTTCTCCTACAATGAGCAGTTCTTC.